The rows below give T cell receptor beta chains drawn from one sample of a study of shared clonotypes between healthy human individuals. Assay used: immunoSEQ multiplex PCR; TCRdb lists only in-frame clones, some missing. The table shows about 2.3 million clones, with 85% to 95% occurring only once. Sequenced input: naive CD4+ T cells from PBMCs. These receptors all stem from a man between 18 and 29 years old in good health. Some clones in this sample may be carry-over from other donors' samples. Each CDR3 is given with its conserved first and last residue. The D gene is left open where the match is weak. Clone size is shown for a subset of rows, as once, few, many or a class of expanded clone.

j_call v_call d_call cdr3_length clone_size cdr3_aa cdr3_nt
TRBJ1-3 TRBV28 TRBD1 15 . CASSLGQGSGNTIYF TGTGCCAGCAGTTTAGGACAGGGCTCTGGAAACACCATATATTTT
TRBJ1-1 TRBV18 TRBD1 14 . CASSPGTVHTEAFF TGTGCCAGCTCGCCCGGGACAGTTCACACTGAAGCTTTCTTT
TRBJ2-3 TRBV5-1 TRBD2 14 once CASKLSGRTDTQYF TGCGCCAGCAAACTAAGCGGGAGGACAGATACGCAGTATTTT
TRBJ2-6 TRBV6-1 . 14 . CAAQRWMGANVLTF TGTGCCGCCCAGCGTTGGATGGGTGCCAACGTCCTGACTTTC
TRBJ2-1 TRBV6-1 . 13 . CASSALSLHEQFF TGTGCCAGCAGTGCCCTCTCCCTCCATGAGCAGTTCTTC
TRBJ2-1 TRBV7-3 TRBD2 16 . CASSPHPPGSGDEQFF TGTGCCAGCAGCCCCCATCCCCCCGGGAGCGGGGATGAGCAGTTCTTC
TRBJ2-7 TRBV13 TRBD1 16 . CASSHPRGRGQGEQYF TGTGCCAGCAGCCACCCGCGTGGCAGGGGGCAGGGCGAGCAGTACTTC
TRBJ1-1 TRBV27 . 13 . CASSLRRNTEAFF TGTGCCAGCAGTTTAAGGAGAAACACTGAAGCTTTCTTT
TRBJ2-7 TRBV28 TRBD1 15 . CASSRRDRGSYEQYF TGTGCCAGCAGTAGAAGGGACAGGGGGTCCTACGAGCAGTACTTC
TRBJ1-1 TRBV9 . 13 few CASSVGRNTEAFF TGTGCCAGCAGCGTAGGGCGGAACACTGAAGCTTTCTTT
TRBJ2-2 TRBV7-9 . 16 . CASSSSNRDNTGELFF TGTGCCAGCAGCTCGTCCAACAGGGACAACACCGGGGAGCTGTTTTTT
TRBJ1-1 TRBV13 . 14 . CASSRTTGNTEAFF TGTGCCAGCAGTCGAACCACAGGGAACACTGAAGCTTTCTTT
TRBJ2-7 TRBV4-1 . 15 . CASSPAGGRSYEQYF TGCGCCAGCAGTCCGGCCGGGGGACGCTCCTACGAGCAGTACTTC
TRBJ2-1 TRBV19 . 14 . CASSTLATYNEQFF TGTGCCAGTAGCACTCTAGCGACCTACAATGAGCAGTTCTTC
TRBJ2-7 TRBV7-3 . 14 . CASSTGVGIYEQYF TGTGCCAGCAGCACCGGGGTGGGGATCTACGAGCAGTACTTC
TRBJ1-1 TRBV18 . 12 . CASSLERTEAFF TGTGCCAGCTCACTTGAGAGAACTGAAGCTTTCTTT
TRBJ1-3 TRBV19 . 15 once CASSMGRNSGNTIYF TGTGCCAGTAGTATGGGACGGAACTCTGGAAACACCATATATTTT
TRBJ2-2 TRBV2 . 13 . CASSATRTGELFF TGTGCCAGCAGTGCGACCCGCACCGGGGAGCTGTTTTTT
TRBJ1-1 TRBV5-4 . 14 . CASSLIGENTEAFF TGTGCCAGCAGCTTGATCGGAGAGAACACTGAAGCTTTCTTT
TRBJ2-1 TRBV5-4 TRBD2 15 once CATHGAGRALSEQFF TGTGCCACCCATGGAGCCGGGAGGGCTCTGAGTGAGCAGTTCTTC
TRBJ2-5 TRBV2 . 12 . CASSVDWARQYF TGTGCCAGCAGTGTGGACTGGGCTCGGCAGTACTTC
TRBJ1-1 TRBV11-2 . 13 few CASSTQLNTEAFF TGTGCCAGCAGCACACAGCTGAACACTGAAGCTTTCTTT